The clone carrying this T cell receptor (beta chain) was found once. What it binds is unknown. This same CDR3 is encoded by further DNA sequences in the sample. The sample originates from a study of shared clonotypes between healthy human individuals. Study-wide results and caveats: Shared clonotypes: approximately 4.5% naive CD4, around 3.5% naive CD8, 2.3% memory CD4, 0.4% memory CD8.

Naive CD8 cells were CD45RO-negative, positively selected for CCR7, excluding terminally differentiated effector memory CD45RA+ cells. Only in-frame clones appear in the TCRdb table, and some are missing; sequencing was by immunoSEQ multiplex PCR. The data hold approximately 2,000,000 clones, with just over 90% observed a single time. CDR1 MNHEY and CDR2 SMNVEV come from the germline V gene (reference sequence). V was trimmed by 3 bases and J by 3 bases, leaving 10 bases between them. The CDR3 is 14 residues long. The specimen was naive CD8+ T cells from PBMCs. The sequence came from a man between 18 and 35 years old in good health. Some clones in this sample may be carry-over from other donors' samples. The rearrangement uses TRBV27 and TRBJ2-3; tentatively, D is TRBD1 (5 bases). CDR3 sequence: CASSLFRGTDTQYF. DNA of the CDR3: TGTGCCAGCAGTTTGTTTAGGGGAACAGATACGCAGTATTTT.